This T cell receptor beta chain comes out of a study of blood T cell repertoires in COVID-19. Study at large: Sites across the United States, Italy and Spain contributed samples from acute and convalescent COVID-19.

The authors' processing: Researchers report that nucleated cell counts were estimated from reference gene primer amplification. Data came from immunoSEQ multiplex PCR; TCRdb stores just in-frame clones and leaves some out. The V and J calls and clone size are taken from that table; D and trimming were inferred from the DNA. The table shows around 300,000 clones, with around 85% occurring only once. What the recovered Cohort 3 donors had was two negative PCRs, clearance, or symptom resolution. There are 14 residues in the CDR3. Germline V lookup: CDR1 SGHDT, CDR2 YYEEEE. Trimming removed 2 bases at V and 0 bases at J, with 6 bases between.

The sequenced material came from PBMCs or T cells enriched from blood (not recorded which). The chain has TRBV5-6 and TRBJ1-3; D unresolved. This TCR came from a woman aged 45-60 years who had recovered from COVID-19. CDR3: CASSFYSSGNTIYF. In DNA, the CDR3 is TGTGCCAGCAGCTTCTATTCCTCTGGAAACACCATATATTTT.